This passage covers 14 T cell receptor beta chains from one sample sequenced in a study of Ad26.COV2.S vaccination and SARS-CoV-2 variants. Treatment defined: roughly 18 received Ad26.COV2.S at low or high dose, single or two shots; about 5 received placebo; per-sample allocation not given. Day 63 following the first vaccine or placebo injection was when the samples were taken. Libraries were prepared by immunoSEQ multiplex PCR; TCRdb keeps only in-frame clonotypes and omits some of them. The sample contains fewer than 500,000 clones, 89% of which appear only once. Material: peripheral blood, obtained in a trial of Ad26.COV2.S vaccine versus placebo. Receptors originate from a person between 18 and 65 years old who received the Ad26.COV2.S COVID-19 vaccine or a placebo.

The J gene is TRBJ2-7, the V gene TRBV7-6; D remains ambiguous. The V gene lost 1 base and the J gene lost 6 bases, with 7 bases spanning the gap. The CDR3 extends over 12 amino acids. Germline V gene lookup returns CDR1 SGHVS and CDR2 FNYEAQ. CDR3 in DNA: TGTGCCAGCAGCTTAGGTTGGGGCGAGCAGTACTTC. This sequence encodes CASSLGWGEQYF.

The CDR3: CSVSGVKRGVLETQYF. The CDR3 coding sequence is TGCAGTGTTAGTGGGGTAAAGCGGGGGGTGTTAGAGACCCAGTACTTC. This chain links TRBV20-1 with TRBJ2-5, with 9 positions matching TRBD2. Germline V gene data show CDR1 as DFQATT and CDR2 as SNEGSKA (reference sequence). This CDR3 comprises 16 residues. Losses at the gene ends were 7 bases for V and 4 bases for J; bases not matched to a gene: 16.

The rearrangement links TRBV4-1 to TRBJ2-2, with 9 bases identical to TRBD1. The CDR3 covers 17 residues. Germline CDR1 and CDR2: MGHRA and YSYEKL. J gave up 6 bases and V 0 bases, and 8 bases lay outside the gene matches. As DNA, the CDR3 is TGCGCCAGCAGCCAAGATTCACGGGACAGGGATCCCGGGGAGCTGTTTTTT. The encoded protein is CASSQDSRDRDPGELFF.

The chain uses TRBV18 and TRBJ1-1; D unresolved. In germline, CDR1 is KGHSH, CDR2 LQKENI. There are 11 residues in the CDR3. V was shortened by 4 bases and J by 6 bases, with 6 bases between the two germline ends. The CDR3 coding sequence is TGTGCCAGCTCACAGTCGTCTGAAGCTTTCTTT. Translating gives CASSQSSEAFF.

This clone was observed a few times. The V call is TRBV18, the J call TRBJ2-7; 10 positions match TRBD1. Germline CDR1 is KGHSH and CDR2 is LQKENI. The CDR3 runs to 13 residues. The V gene end was trimmed by 3 bases and the J gene end by 6 bases; junction bases not matched to a gene: 2. The CDR3 nucleotides are TGTGCCAGCTCACCCTGGGACAGGGGCGAGCAGTACTTC. As protein: CASSPWDRGEQYF. The variable domain in full, completed from reference TRBV18 and TRBJ2-7, reads NAGVMQNPRHLVRRRGQEARLRCSPMKGHSHVYWYRQLPEEGLKFMVYLQKENIIDESGMPKERFSAEFPKEGPSILRIQQVVRGDSAAYFCASSPWDRGEQYFGPGTRLTVT.

The chain couples TRBV6-2 or TRBV6-3 to TRBJ2-1; D call uncertain. V was clipped by 2 bases and J by 2 bases, with 10 bases between them. This CDR3 has 15 residues. Germline assignment: CDR1 MNHEY and CDR2 SVGEGT. The DNA for the CDR3 is TGTGCCAGCAGTTACAGAAAACCGCCCTACAATGAGCAGTTCTTC. This gives the protein CASSYRKPPYNEQFF.

The chain joins TRBV13 to TRBJ1-1; 9 positions agree with TRBD1. This CDR3 comprises 15 residues. V shed 2 bases and J 4 bases; nucleotides not matched to a gene: 5. Germline V gene data show CDR1 as PRHDT and CDR2 as FYEKMQ (reference sequence). The CDR3 DNA reads as TGTGCCAGCAGCTTAACCCTGACAGGGGGCACTGAAGCTTTCTTT. Translation gives CASSLTLTGGTEAFF.

The chain carries TRBV27 and TRBJ2-6; D perhaps matches TRBD1 (5 bases). The CDR3 is made up of 16 amino acids. V gave up 6 bases and J gave up 2 bases, with 14 bases separating them. Germline-derived CDR1 and CDR2 are MNHEY and SMNVEV (reference sequence). Written as DNA, the CDR3 is TGTGCCAGCAGCCCCCAACGACAGCCTGGGGCCAACGTCCTGACTTTC. It encodes CASSPQRQPGANVLTF.

J is TRBJ2-5 and V is TRBV7-2; the D is unclear. Germline loops: CDR1 SGHTA, CDR2 FQGNSA. The CDR3 has 13 residues. The V gene lost 5 bases and the J gene lost 5 bases, with 12 bases spanning the gap. CDR3 nucleotides: TGTGCCAGCAGCCCTAGTGGCACCGAGACCCAGTACTTC. It specifies CASSPSGTETQYF.

In its sample, this clone was seen a few times. This rearrangement joins TRBV18 to TRBJ1-3, with D uncertain. The CDR3 covers 15 residues. Per germline, CDR1 KGHSH and CDR2 LQKENI. Trimming took 3 bases from V and 0 from J, leaving 9 bases between them. The CDR3 nucleotides read TGTGCCAGCTCACCCTTTCGGGACTCTGGAAACACCATATATTTT. This sequence encodes CASSPFRDSGNTIYF.

This chain uses TRBV6-5 with TRBJ1-5, with a weak D call TRBD1 (6 bases). Germline-derived CDR1 and CDR2 are MNHEY and SVGAGI. The CDR3 length is 13 residues. The V gene lost 6 bases and the J gene lost 4 bases, with 10 bases spanning the gap. In DNA form, the CDR3 reads TGTGCCAGCAGACCTGGACAGAATCAGCCCCAGCATTTT. This translates into CASRPGQNQPQHF.

This chain links TRBV6-5 with TRBJ2-7, with D possibly TRBD2 on 6 matching bases. V was clipped by 0 bases and J by 3 bases, with 15 bases between them. The CDR3 spans 16 residues. Looked up from germline, CDR1 is MNHEY and CDR2 is SVGAGI. This CDR3 is CASSYSRLEGYYEQYF. CDR3 bases: TGTGCCAGCAGTTACTCTCGTCTGGAGGGGTACTACGAGCAGTACTTC.

The chain uses TRBV4-2 and TRBJ2-5; no definite D call. CDR1 LGHNA and CDR2 YNFKEQ come from the germline V gene. The V and J ends lost 0 bases and 5 bases respectively, with 13 bases between them. The CDR3 loop spans 15 amino acids. CDR3 region: CASSQDGRMRETQYF. In DNA form, the CDR3 reads TGTGCCAGCAGCCAAGATGGCCGGATGAGGGAGACCCAGTACTTC.

The chain combines TRBV12-3 or TRBV12-4 with TRBJ2-1; 8 nucleotides align to TRBD2. Germline trimming cut 6 bases from V and 3 bases from J; bases unmatched to any gene: 1. The CDR3 contains 13 residues. CDR3 region: CASRAGDYNEQFF. The CDR3 nucleotides read TGTGCCAGCAGAGCGGGGGACTACAATGAGCAGTTCTTC.